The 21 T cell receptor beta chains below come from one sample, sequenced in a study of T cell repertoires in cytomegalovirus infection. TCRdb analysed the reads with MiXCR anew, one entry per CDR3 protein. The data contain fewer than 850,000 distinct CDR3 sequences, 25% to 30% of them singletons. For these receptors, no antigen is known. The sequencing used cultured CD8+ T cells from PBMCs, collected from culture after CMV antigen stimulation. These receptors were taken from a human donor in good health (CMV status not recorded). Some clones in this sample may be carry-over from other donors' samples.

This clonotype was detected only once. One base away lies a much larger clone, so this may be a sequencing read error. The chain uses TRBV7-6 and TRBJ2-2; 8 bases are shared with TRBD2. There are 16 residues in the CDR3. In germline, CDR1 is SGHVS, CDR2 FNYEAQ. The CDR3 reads CASSLIAGIDTGDLFF. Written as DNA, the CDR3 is TGTGCCAGCAGCTTAATAGCGGGGATAGACACCGGGGATCTGTTTTTT.

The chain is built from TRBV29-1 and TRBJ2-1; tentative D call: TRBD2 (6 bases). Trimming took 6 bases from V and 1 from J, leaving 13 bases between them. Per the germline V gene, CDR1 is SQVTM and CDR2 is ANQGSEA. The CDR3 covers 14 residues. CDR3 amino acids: CSVDNSGSYNEQFF. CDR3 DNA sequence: TGCAGCGTCGACAATAGCGGATCCTACAATGAGCAGTTCTTC.

Here the CDR3 DNA reads TGTGCCAGCAGCGCCCCGGGACAGGGGTTCGGCTACACCTTC. Residues: CASSAPGQGFGYTF. The chain joins TRBV9 to TRBJ1-2, with TRBD1 matching over 10 bases. V was clipped by 3 bases and J by 8 bases; unmatched bases: 7. The germline gives CDR1 SGDLS, CDR2 YYNGEE. The length of the CDR3 is 14 residues.

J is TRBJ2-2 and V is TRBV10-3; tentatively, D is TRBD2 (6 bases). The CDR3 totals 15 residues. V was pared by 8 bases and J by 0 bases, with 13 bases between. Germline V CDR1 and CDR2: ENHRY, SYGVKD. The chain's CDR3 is CAIQGGRANTGELFF. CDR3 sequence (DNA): TGTGCCATCCAGGGAGGACGGGCGAACACCGGGGAGCTGTTTTTT.

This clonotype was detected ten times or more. The CDR3 DNA reads TGTGCCAGCAGCTGGAGTACGAACACTGAAGCTTTCTTT. It specifies CASSWSTNTEAFF. This chain links TRBV7-6 with TRBJ1-1; no clear D gene. Germline V lookup: CDR1 SGHVS, CDR2 FNYEAQ. Between the trimmed V and J ends, which lost 4 bases and 1 base, there was a span of 7 bases. The CDR3 runs to 13 residues.

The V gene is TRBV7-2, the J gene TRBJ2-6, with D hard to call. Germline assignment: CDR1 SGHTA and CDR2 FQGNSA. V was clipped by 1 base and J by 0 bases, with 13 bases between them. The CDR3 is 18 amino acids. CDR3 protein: CASSLVSRWSSGANVLTF. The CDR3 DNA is TGTGCCAGCAGCTTAGTCTCCAGGTGGAGCTCTGGGGCCAACGTCCTGACTTTC. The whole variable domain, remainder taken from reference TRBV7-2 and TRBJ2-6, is GAGVSQSPSNKVTEKGKDVELRCDPISGHTALYWYRQSLGQGLEFLIYFQGNSAPDKSGLPSDRFSAERTGGSVSTLTIQRTQQEDSAVYLCASSLVSRWSSGANVLTFGAGSRLTVL.

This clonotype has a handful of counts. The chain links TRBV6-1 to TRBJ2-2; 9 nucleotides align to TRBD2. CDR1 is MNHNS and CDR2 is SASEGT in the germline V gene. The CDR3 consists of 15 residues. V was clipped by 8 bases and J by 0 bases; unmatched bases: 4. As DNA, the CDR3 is TGTGCCAGCGGGGCGGGGGGGCCGAACACCGGGGAGCTGTTTTTT. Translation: CASGAGGPNTGELFF.

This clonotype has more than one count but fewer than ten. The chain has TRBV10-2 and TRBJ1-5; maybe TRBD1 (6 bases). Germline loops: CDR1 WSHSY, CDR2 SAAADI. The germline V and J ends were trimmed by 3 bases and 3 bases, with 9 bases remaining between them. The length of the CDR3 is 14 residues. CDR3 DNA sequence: TGCGCCAGCAGTGATAGGGGGTTCAATCAGCCCCAGCATTTT. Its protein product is CASSDRGFNQPQHF.

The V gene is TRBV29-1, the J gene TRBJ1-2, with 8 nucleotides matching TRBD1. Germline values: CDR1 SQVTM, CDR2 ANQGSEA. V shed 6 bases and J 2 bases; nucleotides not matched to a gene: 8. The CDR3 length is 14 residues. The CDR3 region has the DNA TGCAGCGTCCCCGGACAGGGACCGAACTATGGCTACACCTTC. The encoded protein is CSVPGQGPNYGYTF.

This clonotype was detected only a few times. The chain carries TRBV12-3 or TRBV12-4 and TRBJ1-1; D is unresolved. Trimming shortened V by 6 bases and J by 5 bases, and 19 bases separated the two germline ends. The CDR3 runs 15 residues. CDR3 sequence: CASRPHSGIKTEAFF. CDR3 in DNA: TGTGCCAGCAGGCCGCACAGCGGGATCAAGACTGAAGCTTTCTTT.

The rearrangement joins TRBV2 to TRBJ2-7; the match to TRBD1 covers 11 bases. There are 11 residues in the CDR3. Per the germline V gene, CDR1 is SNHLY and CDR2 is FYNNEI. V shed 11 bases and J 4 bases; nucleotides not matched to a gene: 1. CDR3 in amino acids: CAGDRGYEQYV. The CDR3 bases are TGTGCCGGGGACAGGGGGTACGAGCAGTACGTC.

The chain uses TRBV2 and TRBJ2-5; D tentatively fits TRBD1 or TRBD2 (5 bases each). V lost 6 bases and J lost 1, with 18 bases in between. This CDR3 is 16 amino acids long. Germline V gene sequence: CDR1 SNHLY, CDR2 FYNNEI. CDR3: CASSLLPSGTQETQYF. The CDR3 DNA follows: TGTGCCAGCAGCCTTCTACCCTCAGGGACCCAAGAGACCCAGTACTTC. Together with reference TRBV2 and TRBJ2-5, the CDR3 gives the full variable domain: EPEVTQTPSHQVTQMGQEVILRCVPISNHLYFYWYRQILGQKVEFLVSFYNNEISEKSEIFDDQFSVERPDGSNFTLKIRSTKLEDSAMYFCASSLLPSGTQETQYFGPGTRLLVL.

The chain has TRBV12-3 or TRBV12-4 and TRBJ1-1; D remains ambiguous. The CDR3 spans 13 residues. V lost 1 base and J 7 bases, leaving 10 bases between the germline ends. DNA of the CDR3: TGTGCCAGCAGTTTAGTTCTCCCTGATGAAGCTTTCTTT. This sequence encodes CASSLVLPDEAFF.

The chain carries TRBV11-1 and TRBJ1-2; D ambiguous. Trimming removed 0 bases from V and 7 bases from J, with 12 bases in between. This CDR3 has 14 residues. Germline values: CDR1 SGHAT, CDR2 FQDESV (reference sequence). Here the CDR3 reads CASSLAVAPSGYTF. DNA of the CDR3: TGTGCCAGCAGCTTAGCGGTCGCCCCATCTGGCTACACCTTC.

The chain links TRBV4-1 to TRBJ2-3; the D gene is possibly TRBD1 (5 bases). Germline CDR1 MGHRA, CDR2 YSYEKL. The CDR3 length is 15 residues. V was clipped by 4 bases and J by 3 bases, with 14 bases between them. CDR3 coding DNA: TGCGCCAGCAGCCGCCTCTGGCAGGGTACAGATACGCAGTATTTT. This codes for CASSRLWQGTDTQYF.

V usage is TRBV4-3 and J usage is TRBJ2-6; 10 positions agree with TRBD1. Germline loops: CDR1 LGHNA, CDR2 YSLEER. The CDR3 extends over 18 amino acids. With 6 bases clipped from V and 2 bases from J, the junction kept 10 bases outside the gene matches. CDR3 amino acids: CASRLRDRGLPGANVLTF. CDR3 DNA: TGCGCCAGCAGACTCCGGGACAGGGGTCTTCCTGGGGCCAACGTCCTGACTTTC.

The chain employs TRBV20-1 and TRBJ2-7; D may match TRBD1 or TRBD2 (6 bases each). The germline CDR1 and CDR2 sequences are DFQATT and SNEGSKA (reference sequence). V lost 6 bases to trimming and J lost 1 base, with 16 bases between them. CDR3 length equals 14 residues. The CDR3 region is CSAGTGARSYEQYV. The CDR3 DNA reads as TGCAGTGCAGGGACGGGGGCGCGGTCCTACGAGCAGTACGTC.

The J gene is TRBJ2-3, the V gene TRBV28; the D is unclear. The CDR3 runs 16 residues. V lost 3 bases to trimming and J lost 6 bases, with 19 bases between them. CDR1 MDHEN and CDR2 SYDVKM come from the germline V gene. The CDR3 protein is CASSLIWAGRSDTQYF. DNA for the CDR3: TGTGCCAGCAGTTTGATTTGGGCTGGCCGTAGCGATACGCAGTATTTT.

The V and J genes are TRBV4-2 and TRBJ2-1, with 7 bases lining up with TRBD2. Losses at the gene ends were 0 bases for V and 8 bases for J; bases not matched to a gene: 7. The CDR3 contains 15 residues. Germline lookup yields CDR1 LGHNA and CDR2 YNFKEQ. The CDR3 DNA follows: TGTGCCAGCAGCCAAGAGAGCGGGGTTCGCGATGAGCAGTTCTTC. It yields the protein CASSQESGVRDEQFF.

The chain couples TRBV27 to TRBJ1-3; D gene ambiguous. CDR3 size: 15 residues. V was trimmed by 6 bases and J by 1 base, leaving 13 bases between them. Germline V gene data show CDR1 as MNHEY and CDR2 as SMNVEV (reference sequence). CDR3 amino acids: CASRVDGTSGNTIYF. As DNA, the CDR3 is TGTGCCAGCAGGGTGGACGGAACTTCTGGAAACACCATATATTTT.

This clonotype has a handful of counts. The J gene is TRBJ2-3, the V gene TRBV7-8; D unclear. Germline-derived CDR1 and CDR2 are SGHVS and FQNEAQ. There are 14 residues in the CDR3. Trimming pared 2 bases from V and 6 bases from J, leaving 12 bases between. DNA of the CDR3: TGTGCCAGCAGCTTAAAGGGTGAAGGGGATACGCAGTATTTT. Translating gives CASSLKGEGDTQYF.